The next 13 T cell receptor beta chains were all read from a single sample in a study of blood T cell repertoires in COVID-19. Using immunoSEQ multiplex PCR, the repertoire was profiled, and TCRdb retains in-frame clones only, with some absent. The sample shows about 75,000 clones, around 83% of them seen only once. What was sequenced was peripheral blood. All receptors derive from a woman in her 50s with acute or convalescent COVID-19.

The J gene is TRBJ2-1, the V gene TRBV7-2, with TRBD1 identical over 12 bases. Germline CDR1 and CDR2: SGHTA and FQGNSA. J lost 6 bases, V lost 3 bases, and 6 bases had no gene match. The CDR3 spans 16 residues. The CDR3 DNA reads TGTGCCAGCAGCTTTGCCGGGACAGGGGGCATCAATGAGCAGTTCTTC. Amino acids: CASSFAGTGGINEQFF.

The rearrangement links TRBV5-4 to TRBJ2-2, with 14 bases aligning to TRBD2. Germline-derived CDR1 and CDR2 are SGHNT and YYREEE (reference sequence). This CDR3 contains 19 residues. The junction had 10 bases not matched to a gene; V was cut back by 2 bases and J by 4 bases. The CDR3 protein is CASSFLLTSGRAFTGELFF. The CDR3 DNA follows: TGTGCCAGCAGCTTCCTCCTGACTAGCGGGAGGGCTTTCACCGGGGAGCTGTTTTTT.

V is TRBV7-3 and J is TRBJ2-2; D gene ambiguous. Germline lookup yields CDR1 SGHTA and CDR2 FQGTGA. This CDR3 contains 13 residues. V gave up 5 bases and J gave up 2 bases, with 6 bases separating them. Here the CDR3 reads CASSAVNTGELFF. The CDR3 region has the DNA TGTGCCAGCAGCGCAGTAAACACCGGGGAGCTGTTTTTT.

This clone was seen once. The rearrangement links TRBV7-2 to TRBJ1-2; possibly TRBD1 for D (5 bases). Deletions cut 2 bases from V and 8 bases from J, with 12 bases between. The CDR3 is 13 amino acids. CDR1 and CDR2 (germline): SGHTA, FQGNSA. The CDR3 sequence: CASSLPGALGYTF. Written as DNA, the CDR3 is TGTGCCAGCAGCTTACCTGGGGCGCTGGGCTACACCTTC.

This chain links TRBV5-4 with TRBJ1-1; TRBD1 matches 7 bases. J gave up 1 base and V 3 bases, and 3 bases lay outside the gene matches. This CDR3 is built from 14 residues. The germline V gene encodes CDR1 SGHNT and CDR2 YYREEE (reference sequence). The DNA for the CDR3 is TGTGCCAGCAGCTCCTGGACAGGGAACACTGAAGCTTTCTTT. Its protein is CASSSWTGNTEAFF. Looking up the rest from reference TRBV5-4 and TRBJ1-1 gives the full variable domain: ETGVTQSPTHLIKTRGQQVTLRCSSQSGHNTVSWYQQALGQGPQFIFQYYREEENGRGNFPPRFSGLQFPNYSSELNVNALELDDSALYLCASSSWTGNTEAFFGQGTRLTVV.

This chain links TRBV19 with TRBJ2-1, with D unclear. Germline values: CDR1 LNHDA, CDR2 SQIVND (reference sequence). Trimming took 6 bases from V and 12 from J, leaving 24 bases between them. The CDR3 loop spans 15 amino acids. CDR3 residues: CASSPTTNTAHGQFF. CDR3 nucleotide sequence: TGTGCCAGTAGCCCGACAACAAACACGGCCCATGGGCAGTTCTTC.

The V gene is TRBV27, the J gene TRBJ2-1; 14 positions match TRBD2. From germline, CDR1 is MNHEY and CDR2 SMNVEV (reference sequence). This CDR3 has 17 amino acids. Trimming at V came to 6 bases and at J to 6 bases, leaving 10 bases not matched to a gene. DNA of the CDR3: TGTGCCAGCAGCGCCGGGACTAGCGGGAGACGAGGCAATGAGCAGTTCTTC. It specifies CASSAGTSGRRGNEQFF.

The rearrangement uses TRBV4-2 and TRBJ2-7; D perhaps matches TRBD1 (5 bases). The germline CDR1 and CDR2 sequences are LGHNA and YNFKEQ. CDR3 length equals 13 residues. Trimming shortened V by 5 bases and J by 3 bases, and 11 bases separated the two germline ends. This CDR3 reads CASSSPGNYEQYF. DNA of the CDR3: TGTGCCAGCAGCTCCCCAGGGAACTACGAGCAGTACTTC.

The rearrangement joins TRBV18 to TRBJ1-4, with D possibly TRBD1 on 6 matching bases. V lost 6 bases and J lost 5, with 13 bases in between. In germline, CDR1 is KGHSH, CDR2 LQKENI. The CDR3 covers 14 residues. The CDR3 loop reads CASSQSGENEKLFF. The DNA for the CDR3 is TGTGCCAGCTCCCAATCAGGGGAGAATGAAAAACTGTTTTTT. The full variable domain, rest sourced from reference TRBV18 and TRBJ1-4, is NAGVMQNPRHLVRRRGQEARLRCSPMKGHSHVYWYRQLPEEGLKFMVYLQKENIIDESGMPKERFSAEFPKEGPSILRIQQVVRGDSAAYFCASSQSGENEKLFFGSGTQLSVL.

The CDR3 here is CASSLWGAGNTEAFF. CDR3 coding DNA: TGTGCCAGCAGTTTATGGGGGGCAGGTAACACTGAAGCTTTCTTT. The V and J genes are TRBV28 and TRBJ1-1; weak D call: TRBD1 (6 bases). Between the trimmed V and J ends, which lost 0 bases and 2 bases, there was a span of 10 bases. Per the germline V gene, CDR1 is MDHEN and CDR2 is SYDVKM. There are 15 residues in the CDR3. Based on the CDR3 plus reference TRBV28 and TRBJ1-1, the full variable domain is DVKVTQSSRYLVKRTGEKVFLECVQDMDHENMFWYRQDPGLGLRLIYFSYDVKMKEKGDIPEGYSVSREKKERFSLILESASTNQTSMYLCASSLWGAGNTEAFFGQGTRLTVV.

The chain uses TRBV25-1 and TRBJ2-7; D gene uncertain. Per germline, CDR1 MGHDK and CDR2 SYGVNS. The CDR3 runs 11 residues. Trimming left V 10 bases short and J 3 bases short, with 10 bases between. CDR3: CATSLVYEQYF. Here the CDR3 DNA reads TGTGCCACAAGCTTGGTCTACGAGCAGTACTTC.

The V call is TRBV7-2, the J call TRBJ1-6, with 10 bases that match TRBD1. J lost 2 bases, V lost 6 bases, and 10 bases had no gene match. This CDR3 spans 18 amino acids. Germline loops: CDR1 SGHTA, CDR2 FQGNSA. CDR3 nucleotides: TGTGCCAGCAGTCATACGACAGGGGGCGCGACCTATAATTCACCCCTCCACTTT. Its translation is CASSHTTGGATYNSPLHF.

The rearrangement joins TRBV5-4 to TRBJ1-1, with TRBD1 identical over 7 bases. Losses at the gene ends were 2 bases for V and 11 bases for J; bases not matched to a gene: 9. Germline V gene sequence: CDR1 SGHNT, CDR2 YYREEE (reference sequence). CDR3 length equals 13 residues. CDR3 nucleotides: TGTGCCAGCAGCTTAAGGCAGACAGGGCGGGCTTTCTTT. Translation gives CASSLRQTGRAFF.